This T cell receptor (beta chain) was recorded in a study of shared clonotypes between healthy human individuals. In the study overall: CD4 naive cells filled three plates per donor, CD4 memory three, CD8 naive two and CD8 memory one.

Libraries were prepared by immunoSEQ multiplex PCR; TCRdb keeps only in-frame clonotypes and omits some of them. The repertoire holds around 370,000 clones, with approximately 96% as singletons. Germline CDR1 and CDR2: ENHRY and SYGVKD. The CDR3 totals 15 residues. J lost 5 bases, V lost 0 bases, and 6 bases had no gene match. The genes are TRBV10-3 and TRBJ2-7; 8 nucleotides line up with TRBD2. The specimen was memory CD8+ T cells sorted from blood. Indicated subset: CD45RO+ cells pooled with CCR7-negative TemRA cells. This TCR came from a man between 25 and 39 years old in good health. The CDR3 DNA sequence: TGTGCCATCAGTGAGTCAGGGACTAGGGGGGACGAGCAGTACTTC. Its translation is CAISESGTRGDEQYF.